This T cell receptor (beta chain) emerged from a study of blood T cell repertoires in COVID-19. The wider study: Specimens from acute and convalescent COVID-19 originated in the United States, Italy and Spain. In each case, the material was cDNA or gDNA derived from T cells, B-cell-depleted T cells, or PBMCs.

CDR1 is MNHNS and CDR2 is SASEGT in the germline V gene. The CDR3 has 16 residues. Trimming left V 1 base short and J 2 bases short, with 15 bases between. Per the original methods: The authors estimated nucleated cell counts from reference gene primer amplification. Sequencing was performed with immunoSEQ multiplex PCR; in TCRdb, only in-frame clones are kept and a portion is missing. V and J calls and clone size are given by that table; D and trimming were obtained from the DNA. Seen here are approximately 90,000 clones, about nine tenths observed once, and the top ten hold approximately 3.1%. J is TRBJ2-7 and V is TRBV6-1, with D possibly TRBD1 on 5 matching bases. Sequenced material: peripheral blood. The receptor was derived from a woman in her 70s with acute or convalescent COVID-19. CDR3 sequence reads: CASSEGGAAGPYEQYV. The CDR3, as DNA: TGTGCCAGCAGTGAAGGAGGCGCGGCAGGGCCCTACGAGCAGTACGTC.